Reported below is one T cell receptor beta chain. Its specificity is unknown. Libraries were prepared by immunoSEQ multiplex PCR; TCRdb keeps only in-frame clonotypes and omits some of them. The table lists approximately 110,000 clones, approximately 90% of them singletons, with 0.6% to 0.8% in the top ten. These data belong to a study of siplizumab effects on memory and regulatory T cells. Study outcomes and limitations: The diversity of naive T cells seemed greater than that of memory cells, and their alloresponse contribution seemed major. A significant reduction in alloreactive sequences traceable to unstimulated CD4+ memory cells was produced by siplizumab.

CDR1 SQVTM and CDR2 ANQGSEA come from the germline V gene. The CDR3 runs 12 residues. V dropped 7 bases and J dropped 2 bases, with 12 bases sitting between them. The chain has TRBV29-1 and TRBJ2-7; D uncertain. Material: Tregs sorted from blood. This receptor was taken from a human donor in good health. The CDR3 loop reads CSARKDPYEQYF. CDR3 nucleotides: TGCAGCGCTCGCAAGGACCCCTACGAGCAGTACTTC.